The 25 T cell receptor beta chains given below trace back to one sample, sequenced in a study of cytomegalovirus exposure and HLA in healthy donors. The PCR was carried out with 60 Vbeta primers and 13 Jbeta primers. The repertoire was sequenced with immunoSEQ multiplex PCR; TCRdb's copy has only in-frame clones and lacks some. The sample lists fewer than 250,000 clones; 76% were seen once. The material sequenced was PBMCs. The origin of the receptors is a young man in good health and CMV-seronegative.

This clone appeared a few times. V usage is TRBV9 and J usage is TRBJ2-6; 8 bases fit TRBD1. CDR1 and CDR2 from the germline V gene are SGDLS and YYNGEE. The trim removed 4 bases at V and 2 bases at J, leaving 11 bases unmatched. The CDR3 sequence is 18 residues long. The CDR3 reads CASSPSGQGKPGANVLTF. CDR3 DNA: TGTGCCAGCAGCCCAAGTGGACAGGGCAAACCTGGGGCCAACGTCCTGACTTTC.

This clone has a handful of counts. The chain couples TRBV18 to TRBJ2-3; TRBD2 agrees at 10 bases. This CDR3 is 15 amino acids long. The ends lost 3 bases at V and 4 bases at J; junction bases unmatched: 4. Germline loops: CDR1 KGHSH, CDR2 LQKENI. DNA for the CDR3: TGTGCCAGCTCACCGGGGCTAGCGGGAGCAGATACGCAGTATTTT. Translation: CASSPGLAGADTQYF.

V gene TRBV9 combines with J gene TRBJ1-4, with 7 bases identical to TRBD1. Looked up from germline, CDR1 is SGDLS and CDR2 is YYNGEE. The ends lost 4 bases at V and 5 bases at J; junction bases unmatched: 11. The CDR3 covers 16 residues. The chain's CDR3 is CASSSPPGTANEKLFF. The CDR3 DNA reads TGTGCCAGCAGCTCCCCACCCGGGACAGCGAATGAAAAACTGTTTTTT.

The chain is built from TRBV27 and TRBJ2-7, with TRBD1 matching 8 bases. Trimming at V came to 6 bases and at J to 12 bases, leaving 13 bases not matched to a gene. Germline loops: CDR1 MNHEY, CDR2 SMNVEV (reference sequence). This CDR3 has 13 amino acids. The CDR3 bases are TGTGCCAGCAGAGAGACAGGGGTCCGGCTCGGGTACTTC. Protein product: CASRETGVRLGYF.

This chain links TRBV7-9 with TRBJ1-2, with D maybe TRBD1 (5 bases). V was shortened by 5 bases and J by 7 bases, with 23 bases between the two germline ends. Germline V gene data show CDR1 as SEHNR and CDR2 as FQNEAQ (reference sequence). The CDR3 length is 16 residues. This CDR3 reads CASSASNVGLVSGYTF. DNA for the CDR3: TGTGCCAGCAGCGCTTCAAATGTGGGGCTGGTTAGTGGCTACACCTTC.

This chain's CDR3 is CASTYGQGPGYGYTF. The DNA for the CDR3 is TGTGCCAGCACCTATGGACAGGGACCTGGGTATGGCTACACCTTC. This chain connects TRBV13 to TRBJ1-2; 8 bases are shared with TRBD1. This CDR3 has 15 amino acids. The V gene's germline CDR1 is PRHDT and CDR2 FYEKMQ (reference sequence). J lost 5 bases, V lost 7 bases, and 12 bases had no gene match.

The chain combines TRBV6-1 with TRBJ1-2; TRBD1 matches 7 bases. In germline, CDR1 is MNHNS, CDR2 SASEGT. The CDR3 has 16 residues. Losses at the gene ends were 1 base for V and 0 bases for J; bases not matched to a gene: 5. The CDR3 protein is CASSEEDRRPNYGYTF. The CDR3 DNA is TGTGCCAGCAGTGAAGAGGACAGGCGACCTAACTATGGCTACACCTTC.

V is TRBV27 and J is TRBJ2-2; TRBD2 agrees at 9 bases. CDR3 length: 15 residues. Trimming removed 4 bases from V and 3 bases from J; junction bases left unmatched: 3. Per germline, CDR1 MNHEY and CDR2 SMNVEV (reference sequence). CDR3 in amino acids: CASSSSGTYTGELFF. CDR3 bases: TGTGCCAGCAGTTCTAGCGGGACCTACACCGGGGAGCTGTTTTTT.

The chain combines TRBV12-5 with TRBJ2-1, with 11 positions matching TRBD1. Losses at the gene ends were 0 bases for V and 4 bases for J; bases not matched to a gene: 2. The CDR3 is 16 residues long. Germline V CDR1 and CDR2: LGHNT, FRNRAP. CDR3 residues: CASGLVGTGGYNEQFF. For the CDR3, the DNA is TGTGCTAGTGGTTTGGTAGGGACAGGGGGATACAATGAGCAGTTCTTC. Full variable domain (remainder filled in from reference TRBV12-5 and TRBJ2-1): DARVTQTPRHKVTEMGQEVTMRCQPILGHNTVFWYRQTMMQGLELLAYFRNRAPLDDSGMPKDRFSAEMPDATLATLKIQPSEPRDSAVYFCASGLVGTGGYNEQFFGPGTRLTVL.

To note about this clone: Different DNA sequences within this sample yield the same CDR3. The DNA for the CDR3 is TGTGCCAGTGGGGCATGGAGTTCGGACGAGCAGTACTTC. Translating it yields CASGAWSSDEQYF. The chain carries TRBV19 and TRBJ2-7; the D gene is possibly TRBD1 (5 bases). This CDR3 spans 13 amino acids. Germline V gene sequence: CDR1 LNHDA, CDR2 SQIVND (reference sequence). The V end lost 8 bases, the J end lost 5 bases, and 16 bases lay between the germline ends.

The rearrangement joins TRBV2 to TRBJ2-2; a weak D match, TRBD2 (6 bases). Germline CDR1 SNHLY, CDR2 FYNNEI. The V end was cut by 6 bases, the J end by 3 bases, with 11 bases between. The CDR3 loop spans 14 amino acids. CDR3 loop: CASRGGTDTGELFF. The CDR3 bases are TGTGCCAGCAGGGGGGGAACAGACACCGGGGAGCTGTTTTTT.

This sequence joins TRBV30 and TRBJ2-1; the match to TRBD1 covers 7 bases. Trimming cost V 0 bases and J 1 base; bases outside gene matches: 6. The CDR3 has 16 residues. Per the germline V gene, CDR1 is GTSNPN and CDR2 is SVGIG (reference sequence). In DNA form, the CDR3 reads TGTGCCTGGAGTGTACCGGACAGGCTGTCCTACAATGAGCAGTTCTTC. It encodes CAWSVPDRLSYNEQFF. The complete variable domain, with remaining parts taken from reference TRBV30 and TRBJ2-1, reads SQTIHQWPATLVQPVGSPLSLECTVEGTSNPNLYWYRQAAGRGLQLLFYSVGIGQISSEVPQNLSASRPQDRQFILSSKKLLLSDSGFYLCAWSVPDRLSYNEQFFGPGTRLTVL.

J is TRBJ2-7 and V is TRBV5-4; 7 bases fit TRBD2. There are 18 residues in the CDR3. The germline CDR1 and CDR2 sequences are SGHNT and YYREEE (reference sequence). Germline trimming cut 1 base from V and 2 bases from J; bases unmatched to any gene: 15. The CDR3 is CASSLNLQLARQTYEQYF. In DNA form, the CDR3 reads TGTGCCAGCAGCTTGAATCTACAACTAGCGAGACAAACCTACGAGCAGTACTTC.

CDR3 residues: CASSIAGGSTDTQYF. The CDR3 DNA is TGCGCCAGCAGTATAGCGGGAGGGAGCACAGATACGCAGTATTTT. V and J are TRBV5-1 and TRBJ2-3, with 11 bases fitting TRBD2. The CDR3 extends over 15 amino acids. With 5 bases clipped from V and 0 bases from J, the junction kept 2 bases outside the gene matches. Germline CDR1 and CDR2: SGHRS and YFSETQ.

The chain links TRBV7-2 to TRBJ2-1; 12 bases map to TRBD2. CDR1 and CDR2 from the germline V gene are SGHTA and FQGNSA. The CDR3 sequence is 15 residues long. The trim removed 6 bases at V and 7 bases at J, leaving 7 bases unmatched. Here the CDR3 DNA reads TGTGCCAGCAGTCCTCGGACTAGCGGGACGAATGAGCAGTTCTTC. Translation: CASSPRTSGTNEQFF.

The chain carries TRBV6-1 and TRBJ2-7, with D possibly being TRBD1 (6 bases). The V end was cut by 4 bases, the J end by 7 bases, with 14 bases between. There are 13 residues in the CDR3. Germline loops: CDR1 MNHNS, CDR2 SASEGT. DNA of the CDR3: TGTGCCAGCAGTGTAAGGGGGTCGGGGGAGCAGTACTTC. Translation: CASSVRGSGEQYF.

This sequence joins TRBV19 and TRBJ2-6, with TRBD1 identical over 11 bases. Germline V gene sequence: CDR1 LNHDA, CDR2 SQIVND (reference sequence). This CDR3 has 19 residues. The V segment lost 4 bases and the J segment 4 bases; nucleotides outside the gene matches: 12. CDR3 region: CASSRDRGTTAWGANVLTF. CDR3 DNA: TGTGCCAGTAGTAGGGACAGGGGGACAACGGCGTGGGGGGCCAACGTCCTGACTTTC.

V is TRBV7-9 and J is TRBJ1-4; D is undetermined. The germline CDR1 and CDR2 sequences are SEHNR and FQNEAQ (reference sequence). Trimming left V 1 base short and J 7 bases short, with 16 bases between. This CDR3 is 16 amino acids long. The CDR3 nucleotides read TGTGCCAGCAGCTTAGGGTCCATTCAACAGTTTGAAAAACTGTTTTTT. This sequence encodes CASSLGSIQQFEKLFF.

J is TRBJ2-3 and V is TRBV6-5, with D possibly matching TRBD2 (6 bases). The CDR3 consists of 15 residues. The germline V and J ends were trimmed by 8 bases and 1 base, with 16 bases remaining between them. The germline gives CDR1 MNHEY, CDR2 SVGAGI. CDR3: CASGLWREGTDTQYF. The CDR3 DNA sequence: TGTGCCAGCGGACTTTGGAGGGAGGGCACAGATACGCAGTATTTT.

The chain carries TRBV29-1 and TRBJ1-1; D is unclear. V was pared by 8 bases and J by 5 bases, with 15 bases between. Per germline, CDR1 SQVTM and CDR2 ANQGSEA. The CDR3 length is 12 residues. The CDR3 spells CSSRTGGTEAFF. The CDR3 nucleotides are TGCAGCTCTAGAACGGGAGGGACTGAAGCTTTCTTT.

The V gene is TRBV13, the J gene TRBJ1-3, with a possible D match to TRBD1 (6 bases). Looked up from germline, CDR1 is PRHDT and CDR2 is FYEKMQ (reference sequence). The CDR3 extends over 14 amino acids. V lost 7 bases, J lost 4 bases, and 14 bases lay in between. CDR3 region: CASTGGGLGNTIYF. CDR3 DNA sequence: TGTGCCAGCACCGGGGGGGGCCTCGGAAACACCATATATTTT.

The gene calls are TRBV5-1 and TRBJ2-7; a possible D gene is TRBD2 (6 bases). This CDR3 spans 14 amino acids. Germline CDR1 SGHRS, CDR2 YFSETQ. V lost 0 bases, J lost 6 bases, and 13 bases lay in between. CDR3 in amino acids: CASSLGDSKGEQYF. The CDR3 DNA reads as TGCGCCAGCAGCTTGGGGGACTCAAAGGGCGAGCAGTACTTC.

This chain connects TRBV2 to TRBJ1-4, with 8 nucleotides matching TRBD1. The germline gives CDR1 SNHLY, CDR2 FYNNEI. The V and J ends lost 4 bases and 1 base, in that order; junction bases with no gene match: 5. This CDR3 has 16 residues. CDR3 bases: TGTGCCAGCAGTGGCAGACAGGGGAGAACTAATGAAAAACTGTTTTTT. Protein: CASSGRQGRTNEKLFF.

The chain links TRBV19 to TRBJ1-5, with 8 bases fitting TRBD1. Germline V CDR1 and CDR2: LNHDA, SQIVND (reference sequence). Trimming at V came to 6 bases and at J to 5 bases, leaving 9 bases not matched to a gene. CDR3 length equals 15 residues. DNA of the CDR3: TGTGCCAGTAGAATCAGCACAGGGGGATATCAGCCCCAGCATTTT. Translation: CASRISTGGYQPQHF.

This chain connects TRBV10-2 to TRBJ2-7, with D perhaps TRBD2 (5 bases). This CDR3 is built from 13 residues. The V end lost 2 bases, the J end lost 5 bases, and 10 bases lay between the germline ends. Per germline, CDR1 WSHSY and CDR2 SAAADI. This CDR3 reads CASSEEGRDEQYF. As DNA, the CDR3 is TGCGCCAGCAGTGAGGAGGGCCGGGACGAGCAGTACTTC.